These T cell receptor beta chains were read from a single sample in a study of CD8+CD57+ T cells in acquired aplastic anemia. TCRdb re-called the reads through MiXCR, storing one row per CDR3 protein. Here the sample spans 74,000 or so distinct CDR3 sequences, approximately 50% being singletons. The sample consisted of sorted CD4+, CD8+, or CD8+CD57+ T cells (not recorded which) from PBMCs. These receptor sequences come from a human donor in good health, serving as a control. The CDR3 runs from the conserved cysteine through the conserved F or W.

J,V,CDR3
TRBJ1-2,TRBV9,CASSVGFLGQHNGYTF
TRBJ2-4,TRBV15,CATSRNTGTRLNIQYF
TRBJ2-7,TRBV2,CASSLGGQGRYEQYF
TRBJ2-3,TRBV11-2,CASSLGGGTGTDTQYF
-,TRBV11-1,CASSVFGGSSYNEQFF
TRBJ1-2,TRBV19,CATRDSLNYGYTF
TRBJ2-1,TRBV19,CASSKTVREQFF
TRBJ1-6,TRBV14,CASSRQGSSYNSPLHF
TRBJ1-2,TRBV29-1,CSVENRGHGYTF
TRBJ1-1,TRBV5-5,CASREGHLEYDEAFF
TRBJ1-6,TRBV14,CASSDRTEPNSPLHF
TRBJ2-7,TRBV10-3,CAISAGTAYEQYF
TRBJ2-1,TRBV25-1,CASSQGPGSYEQFF